A selection of T cell receptor beta chains follows, all from one sample in a study of T-cell reconstitution after alpha-beta-depleted transplantation in children. TCRdb processed the PCR reads anew with MiXCR; each CDR3 protein has one entry. The sample includes 100,000 or so distinct CDR3 sequences, more than 20% seen only once; the top ten take around 21%. The sequenced sample was PBMCs, obtained before TCRalphabeta/CD19-depleted stem cell transplant. The receptor set was obtained from a boy aged 2 to 10 with acute lymphoblastic leukemia, due to receive a stem cell transplant. CDR3s include the opening cysteine and the closing phenylalanine or tryptophan. The D gene is left open where the match is weak. Some rows have no size entry. The others give once, few or many, or a class for an expanded clone.

J gene,clone size,V gene,D gene,CDR3 DNA,CDR3 protein
TRBJ1-5,-,TRBV28,-,TGTGCCAGCACATCGGGAAATCAGCCCCAGCATTTT,CASTSGNQPQHF
TRBJ2-1,many,TRBV27,-,TGTGCCAGCAGTCTGCGGGGGCCGCACAATGAGCAGTTCTTC,CASSLRGPHNEQFF
TRBJ2-5,-,TRBV7-2,-,TGTGCCAGCAGAGGGACCGGGGTGGAGACCCAGTACTTC,CASRGTGVETQYF
TRBJ1-2,-,TRBV20-1,-,TGCAGCGCATACCGGGATTCATCCGTTTATGGCTACACCTTC,CSAYRDSSVYGYTF
TRBJ2-2,few,TRBV15,-,TGTGCCACCAGCTTGAGAGGAGGACACACCGGGGAGCTGTTTTTT,CATSLRGGHTGELFF
TRBJ2-5,many,TRBV7-2,TRBD1,TGTGCCAGCAGCTTAGAGGCGACAGGGGCCAGGACCCAGTACTTC,CASSLEATGARTQYF
TRBJ2-6,-,TRBV27,-,TGTGCCAGCAGTGCGGTGGCCGGGGCCAACGTCCTGACTTTC,CASSAVAGANVLTF
TRBJ2-3,many,TRBV7-7,-,TGTGCCAGCAGCCCAGCTAGCGGAGGGGGTAGCACAGATACGCAGTATTTT,CASSPASGGGSTDTQYF
TRBJ1-4,few,TRBV25-1,-,TGTGCCAGCAGCACTGCAGAAAAACTGTTTTTT,CASSTAEKLFF
TRBJ2-7,-,TRBV3-1,-,TGTGCCAGCAGCCCCATGGGGCAGAAGACTTACGAGCAGTACTTC,CASSPMGQKTYEQYF
TRBJ2-3,few,TRBV25-1,-,TGTGCCAGCAGTGACCCACCAGATACGCAGTATTTT,CASSDPPDTQYF
TRBJ2-7,-,TRBV21-1,-,TGTGCCAGCAGCAAAGTTCGTTACGGGACAGGGTTTAACGAGCAGTACTTC,CASSKVRYGTGFNEQYF
TRBJ2-1,-,TRBV9,TRBD2,TGTGCCAGCAGCGCCTCGGGGGGGGCAGGGAGGGGTTACAATGAGCAGTTCTTC,CASSASGGAGRGYNEQFF
TRBJ2-1,-,TRBV4-3,TRBD2,TGCGCCAGCAGCCAAGAAGTAAAACTAGCGGGAAGGGATGAGCAGTTCTTC,CASSQEVKLAGRDEQFF
TRBJ2-5,once,TRBV20-1,-,TGCAGTGCTAGATACAGTGGTCAAGAGACCCAGTACTTC,CSARYSGQETQYF
TRBJ1-6,-,TRBV27,-,TGTGCCAGCGGATTCCAGGCGAGCTCCTATAATTCACCCCTCCACTTT,CASGFQASSYNSPLHF
TRBJ1-1,-,TRBV9,TRBD1,TGTGCCAGCAGCTCCGCAGGGGGAGGGAGCACTGAAGCTTTCTTT,CASSSAGGGSTEAFF